This TCR beta chain appears in the sequencing data of a study of radiotherapy plus CTLA-4 blockade in lung cancer. Study results and caveats: Blood TCR clones of tumor origin expanded after radiotherapy plus ipilimumab. Early clone dynamics of blood T cells, plus interferon-beta, reportedly predicted response best.

To note about this clone: As yet, its antigen is unknown.

CTLA-4 blockade with ipilimumab, together with focal radiation, was given to patients with chemo-refractory metastatic non-small-cell lung cancer. CDR1 and CDR2 (germline): SGHRS, YFSETQ. The CDR3 has 16 amino acids. Trimming stripped 0 bases from V and 2 bases from J, with 14 bases between. Here immunoSEQ multiplex PCR was the method, and the copy in TCRdb shows in-frame clones only, minus some. The sample lists some 87,000 clones, approximately 82% occurring once. The chain carries TRBV5-1 and TRBJ1-2, with D possibly being TRBD1 (5 bases). The sequences come from peripheral blood, collected from a patient treated with radiotherapy plus ipilimumab. The clonotype was recovered from a human donor with non-small cell lung cancer that progressed on radiotherapy plus ipilimumab. DNA for the CDR3: TGCGCCAGCAGCTTGGGGGGCAGGAGCGGGAACTATGGCTACACCTTC. Translated: CASSLGGRSGNYGYTF.